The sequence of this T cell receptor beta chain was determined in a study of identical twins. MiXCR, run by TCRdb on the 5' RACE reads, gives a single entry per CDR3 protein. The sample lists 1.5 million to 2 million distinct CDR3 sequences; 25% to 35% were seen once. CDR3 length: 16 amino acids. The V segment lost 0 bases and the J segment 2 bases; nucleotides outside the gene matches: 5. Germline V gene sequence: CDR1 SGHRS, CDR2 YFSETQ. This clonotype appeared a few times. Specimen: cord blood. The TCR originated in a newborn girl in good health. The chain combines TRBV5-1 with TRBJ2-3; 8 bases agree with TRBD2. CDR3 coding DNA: TGCGCCAGCAGCTTGGTAGTAGCGGGACCCACAGATACGCAGTATTTT. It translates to CASSLVVAGPTDTQYF.